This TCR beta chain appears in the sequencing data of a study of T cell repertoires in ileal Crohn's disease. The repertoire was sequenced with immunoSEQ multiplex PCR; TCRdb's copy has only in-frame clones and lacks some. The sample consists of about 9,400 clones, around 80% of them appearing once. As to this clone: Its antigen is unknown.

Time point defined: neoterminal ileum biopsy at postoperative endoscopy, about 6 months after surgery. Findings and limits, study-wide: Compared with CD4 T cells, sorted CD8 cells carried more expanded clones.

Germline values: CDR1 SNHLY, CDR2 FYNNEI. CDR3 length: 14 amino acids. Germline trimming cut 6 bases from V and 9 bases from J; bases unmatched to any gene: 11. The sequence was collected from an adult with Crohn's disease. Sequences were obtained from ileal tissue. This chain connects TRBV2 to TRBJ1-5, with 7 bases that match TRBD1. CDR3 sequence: CASRNDRDVGPQHF. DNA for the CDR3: TGTGCCAGCAGAAACGACAGGGACGTAGGGCCCCAGCATTTT.